The 10 T cell receptor beta chains below all came from one sample that was sequenced in a study of T-cell reconstitution after alpha-beta-depleted transplantation in children. The TCRbeta library was prepared with unique molecular identifiers. TCRdb ran MiXCR on the PCR reads and lists one entry per CDR3 protein. The sample shows about 500,000 distinct CDR3 sequences, 32% of them seen only once. The source was PBMCs from the stem cell graft donor, collected from the stem cell graft. The receptors derive from a human donor who donated a stem cell graft to a child with aplastic anemia.

Comment on this clonotype: Sequence at one end of the junction differs from germline and may be a read error. This rearrangement joins TRBV20-1 to TRBJ1-5; no clear D. This CDR3 spans 16 amino acids. Germline V gene lookup returns CDR1 DFQATT and CDR2 SNEGSKA (reference sequence). This chain's CDR3 is CCARDQTQYSNQPQHF. The CDR3 DNA reads as TGCTGTGCTAGAGATCAGACACAATATAGCAATCAGCCCCAGCATTTT.

The chain uses TRBV29-1 and TRBJ2-1, with a possible D match to TRBD2 (5 bases). The germline CDR1 and CDR2 sequences are SQVTM and ANQGSEA. Trimming stripped 8 bases from V and 0 bases from J, with 17 bases between. The CDR3 totals 15 residues. The CDR3 protein is CSSRAEQFSYNEQFF. The CDR3 DNA is TGCAGCTCGCGAGCGGAGCAGTTCTCCTACAATGAGCAGTTCTTC.

This chain connects TRBV20-1 to TRBJ1-5; TRBD1 might be the D (6 bases). The CDR3 is 15 residues long. V dropped 6 bases and J dropped 0 bases, with 15 bases sitting between them. CDR1 DFQATT and CDR2 SNEGSKA come from the germline V gene (reference sequence). This CDR3 is CSARGAKNSNQPQHF. The CDR3 region has the DNA TGCAGTGCGAGGGGGGCGAAAAATAGCAATCAGCCCCAGCATTTT.

The table lists this clonotype with a few counts. The CDR3 DNA reads TGCAGCGTTGGACTTACTCTTTACAATGAGCAGTTCTTC. Its protein product is CSVGLTLYNEQFF. The V gene is TRBV29-1, the J gene TRBJ2-1; D is unresolved. With 4 bases removed from V and 4 bases from J, the gap between germline ends came to 11 bases. Germline values: CDR1 SQVTM, CDR2 ANQGSEA. The CDR3 consists of 13 residues.

The table lists this clonotype with a few counts. The V call is TRBV20-1, the J call TRBJ2-4; 11 positions match TRBD2. The CDR3 contains 15 residues. Germline V gives CDR1 DFQATT, CDR2 SNEGSKA (reference sequence). Losses at the gene ends were 5 bases for V and 7 bases for J; bases not matched to a gene: 10. Here the CDR3 reads CSAPKTSGIMNIQYF. CDR3 coding DNA: TGCAGTGCTCCCAAGACTAGCGGGATTATGAACATTCAGTACTTC.

The rearrangement links TRBV6-4 to TRBJ2-2; unclear D gene. The length of the CDR3 is 13 residues. Trimming removed 0 bases at V and 4 bases at J, with 3 bases between. Germline V gene lookup returns CDR1 MRHNA and CDR2 SNTAGT. This CDR3 is CASSDSSTGELFF. The CDR3 coding sequence is TGTGCCAGCAGTGACTCGAGCACCGGGGAGCTGTTTTTT.

The chain recombines TRBV5-1 with TRBJ2-1; no firm D call. Trimming took off 4 bases at V and 10 bases at J, with 15 bases between the two ends. Germline V gives CDR1 SGHRS, CDR2 YFSETQ. The CDR3 runs 13 residues. The CDR3 DNA reads as TGCGCCAGCAGCCCAAACCCAGAACTAGAGCAGTTCTTC. Its translation is CASSPNPELEQFF.

This clonotype occurred a few times. This chain links TRBV7-8 with TRBJ2-2; the D is unclear. CDR1 and CDR2 (germline): SGHVS, FQNEAQ. V was pared by 5 bases and J by 4 bases, with 11 bases between. The CDR3 extends over 14 amino acids. The CDR3 coding sequence is TGTGCCAGCAGCCTTAAACAGTCCACCGGGGAGCTGTTTTTT. Translating gives CASSLKQSTGELFF.

This rearrangement joins TRBV27 to TRBJ1-5; tentatively, D is TRBD1 (5 bases). CDR1 and CDR2 (germline): MNHEY, SMNVEV (reference sequence). V lost 3 bases to trimming and J lost 7 bases, with 10 bases between them. This CDR3 region has 13 residues. CDR3 sequence reads: CASSLGGRQPQHF. The CDR3, as DNA: TGTGCCAGCAGTTTGGGGGGGAGGCAGCCCCAGCATTTT.

This clonotype was counted a few times. The V and J genes are TRBV4-3 and TRBJ2-6, with a weak D call TRBD1 (6 bases). Trimming stripped 0 bases from V and 0 bases from J, with 9 bases between. Germline V gives CDR1 LGHNA, CDR2 YSLEER. The length of the CDR3 is 17 residues. CDR3 nucleotide sequence: TGCGCCAGCAGCCAAGAAGGGGGAGTCTCTGGGGCCAACGTCCTGACTTTC. Its translation is CASSQEGGVSGANVLTF.